One sample yielded the 5 T cell receptor beta chains listed below, sequenced in a study of blood T cell repertoires in COVID-19. Generated by immunoSEQ multiplex PCR, the TCRdb table keeps only in-frame clones and is missing some. Among roughly 260,000 clones listed, about 91% were seen once. Sequencing was performed on peripheral blood. The receptors originated from a person in their late teens or twenties with COVID-19, enrolled during active disease.

V usage is TRBV6-2 or TRBV6-3 and J usage is TRBJ1-5, with TRBD1 matching 9 bases. The germline gives CDR1 MNHEY, CDR2 SVGEGT. CDR3 length: 15 amino acids. V was pared by 5 bases and J by 6 bases, with 8 bases of the junction left unmatched. The CDR3 DNA follows: TGTGCCAGCAGTGTACCGGGACAGGGAAGTCAGCCCCAGCATTTT. Translating gives CASSVPGQGSQPQHF.

This rearrangement joins TRBV5-8 to TRBJ1-2; the D is unclear. The CDR3 spans 14 residues. The germline gives CDR1 SGHTS, CDR2 YDEGEE. V lost 2 bases, J lost 4 bases, and 12 bases lay in between. CDR3 residues: CASSFPTASYGYTF. The CDR3 DNA sequence: TGTGCCAGCAGCTTTCCTACAGCCTCCTATGGCTACACCTTC.

J is TRBJ2-7 and V is TRBV5-6; D uncertain. Looked up from germline, CDR1 is SGHDT and CDR2 is YYEEEE. This CDR3 has 13 residues. With 4 bases removed from V and 1 base from J, the gap between germline ends came to 9 bases. Here the CDR3 DNA reads TGTGCCAGCAGCCCAGGTATTTCCTACGAGCAGTACTTC. Translation gives CASSPGISYEQYF.

This clone was seen a single time. The rearrangement uses TRBV18 and TRBJ1-5; a possible D gene is TRBD1 (5 bases). Deletions cut 9 bases from V and 3 bases from J, with 15 bases between. The CDR3 totals 14 residues. The V gene's germline CDR1 is KGHSH and CDR2 LQKENI. In DNA, the CDR3 is TGTGCCAGTGGTTTCGGGGGTAACAATCAGCCCCAGCATTTT. It is translated as CASGFGGNNQPQHF.

This rearrangement joins TRBV24-1 to TRBJ1-3, with a tentative D call TRBD1 (6 bases). With 4 bases removed from V and 0 bases from J, the gap between germline ends came to 15 bases. Germline V lookup: CDR1 KGHDR, CDR2 SFDVKD. CDR3 length equals 17 residues. The CDR3 nucleotides read TGTGCCACCAGTGAGGGCCCGGGACACCTCTCTGGAAACACCATATATTTT. Amino acids: CATSEGPGHLSGNTIYF.